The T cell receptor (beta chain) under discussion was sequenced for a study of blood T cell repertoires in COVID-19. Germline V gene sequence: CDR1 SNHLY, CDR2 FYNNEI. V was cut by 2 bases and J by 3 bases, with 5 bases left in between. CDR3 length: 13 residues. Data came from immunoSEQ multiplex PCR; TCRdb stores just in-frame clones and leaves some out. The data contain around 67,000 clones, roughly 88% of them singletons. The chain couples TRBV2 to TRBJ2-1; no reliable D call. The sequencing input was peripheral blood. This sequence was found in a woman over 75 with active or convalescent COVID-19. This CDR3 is CASSESYYNEQFF. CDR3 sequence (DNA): TGTGCCAGCAGTGAATCCTACTACAATGAGCAGTTCTTC.